These 27 T cell receptor beta chains originate from one sample sequenced in a study of early T cells in non-severe SARS-CoV-2 infection. TCRdb reprocessed the 5' RACE reads via MiXCR and lists one record per CDR3 protein. The repertoire holds some 48,000 distinct CDR3 sequences, with more than 5.5% as singletons. The specimen comprised whole blood, sampled at baseline. The receptors here all came from an adult who was a healthcare worker with PCR-confirmed SARS-CoV-2 infection or an uninfected control (not recorded which).

The chain recombines TRBV20-1 with TRBJ1-2, with TRBD1 identical over 8 bases. Trimming cost V 0 bases and J 6 bases; bases outside gene matches: 9. The CDR3 has 15 residues. The germline gives CDR1 DFQATT, CDR2 SNEGSKA (reference sequence). The CDR3 loop is CSARDRGRGLDGYTF. The CDR3 nucleotides read TGCAGTGCTAGAGATCGGGGCAGGGGGCTTGATGGCTACACCTTC.

This clonotype was detected only a few times. The V and J genes are TRBV20-1 and TRBJ2-7, with 12 bases lining up with TRBD2. The CDR3 has 12 residues. CDR1 DFQATT and CDR2 SNEGSKA come from the germline V gene (reference sequence). Losses at the gene ends were 7 bases for V and 4 bases for J; bases not matched to a gene: 2. The CDR3, as DNA: TGCAGTGGGCTAGCGGGAGGGTACGAGCAGTACTTC. Encoded protein: CSGLAGGYEQYF.

This clonotype appeared a few times. The chain has TRBV9 and TRBJ1-2; maybe TRBD1 (5 bases). CDR1 is SGDLS and CDR2 is YYNGEE in the germline V gene. V lost 5 bases and J 5 bases, leaving 19 bases between the germline ends. The CDR3 spans 15 residues. Written as DNA, the CDR3 is TGTGCCAGCAGGGCCGGGACCGAGTTTGATTATGGCTACACCTTC. This gives the protein CASRAGTEFDYGYTF.

The rearrangement links TRBV28 to TRBJ1-6; D uncertain. V lost 1 base, J lost 7 bases, and 2 bases lay in between. CDR1 is MDHEN and CDR2 is SYDVKM in the germline V gene. CDR3 length: 12 amino acids. The CDR3 nucleotides read TGTGCCAGCAGTTTATTCAATTCACCCCTCCACTTT. It yields the protein CASSLFNSPLHF.

The rearrangement links TRBV24-1 to TRBJ2-2; D is unclear. The CDR3 runs to 15 residues. Germline V lookup: CDR1 KGHDR, CDR2 SFDVKD. The V gene lost 10 bases and the J gene lost 0 bases, with 14 bases spanning the gap. The CDR3 here is CATKGDGSNTGELFF. The CDR3 DNA reads TGTGCCACGAAAGGTGACGGCTCGAACACCGGGGAGCTGTTTTTT.

This clonotype was recorded many times. DNA for the CDR3: TGTGCCAGCAGTTCGCAAGACAGAACAATGAACACTGAAGCTTTCTTT. This codes for CASSSQDRTMNTEAFF. The chain employs TRBV12-3 or TRBV12-4 and TRBJ1-1, with D possibly being TRBD1 (5 bases). Trimming stripped 4 bases from V and 0 bases from J, with 15 bases between. This CDR3 is built from 16 residues.

The sample holds a few counts of this clonotype. The chain uses TRBV12-3 or TRBV12-4 and TRBJ2-3; TRBD2 might be the D (6 bases). The CDR3 runs 15 residues. V was shortened by 2 bases and J by 1 base, with 10 bases between the two germline ends. CDR3 protein: CASSLMPGGTDTQYF. For the CDR3, the DNA is TGTGCCAGCAGTTTAATGCCGGGAGGCACAGATACGCAGTATTTT.

The chain uses TRBV5-4 and TRBJ2-5; TRBD1 aligns across 9 bases. V dropped 5 bases and J dropped 4; count of bases not matched to a gene: 6. The CDR3 totals 14 residues. Germline CDR1 is SGHNT and CDR2 is YYREEE (reference sequence). The CDR3 region has the DNA TGTGCCAGCAGTTACGGACAGGGGCCAGAGACCCAGTACTTC. As protein: CASSYGQGPETQYF.

This clonotype showed up many times. The chain couples TRBV29-1 to TRBJ2-3, with 8 bases that match TRBD1. V shed 7 bases and J 2 bases; nucleotides not matched to a gene: 14. CDR3 length: 16 amino acids. Germline-derived CDR1 and CDR2 are SQVTM and ANQGSEA. The CDR3 sequence: CSGGARQGTFTDTQYF. The CDR3 DNA reads as TGCAGCGGCGGCGCCAGACAGGGGACGTTCACAGATACGCAGTATTTT.

This clonotype has a handful of counts. The chain recombines TRBV6-1 with TRBJ2-7; D not resolved. V lost 3 bases and J lost 3, with 3 bases in between. The CDR3 loop spans 11 amino acids. The V gene's germline CDR1 is MNHNS and CDR2 SASEGT. The CDR3, as DNA: TGTGCCAGCAGTGAGTTCTACGAGCAGTACTTC. Translated: CASSEFYEQYF.

This clonotype was observed many times. The rearrangement uses TRBV6-5 and TRBJ2-2; no firm D call. Germline V lookup: CDR1 MNHEY, CDR2 SVGAGI. The CDR3 consists of 17 residues. The ends were cut back, 7 bases at V and 4 bases at J, with 22 bases in the middle. The CDR3 nucleotides are TGTGCCAGCACTAACACAAGGAACATACTTAGCACCGGGGAGCTGTTTTTT. Protein: CASTNTRNILSTGELFF.

This clonotype was observed at least ten times. V is TRBV5-1 and J is TRBJ2-5, with 7 bases that match TRBD1. Germline loops: CDR1 SGHRS, CDR2 YFSETQ. V shed 4 bases, J shed 7 bases, and the junction held 10 bases outside the gene matches. The CDR3 is made up of 14 amino acids. The CDR3 protein is CASSAGTDIRTQYF. As DNA, the CDR3 is TGCGCCAGCAGCGCCGGGACAGACATACGGACCCAGTACTTC.

This clonotype was counted a few times. The V and J genes are TRBV6-5 and TRBJ1-1; perhaps TRBD1 as D (6 bases). This CDR3 has 12 residues. V was clipped by 0 bases and J by 11 bases, with 10 bases between them. The V gene's germline CDR1 is MNHEY and CDR2 SVGAGI. The CDR3 DNA reads TGTGCCAGCAGTTACTCGGAGGGGGTGGCTTTCTTT. Its protein is CASSYSEGVAFF.

The sample holds a few counts of this clonotype. The rearrangement uses TRBV4-3 and TRBJ2-3; the D is unclear. Germline CDR1 reads LGHNA; CDR2 reads YSLEER. V dropped 5 bases and J dropped 6 bases, with 15 bases sitting between them. There are 14 residues in the CDR3. CDR3 DNA sequence: TGCGCCAGCAGCAGGTCCATGGTCGGCGATACGCAGTATTTT. It yields the protein CASSRSMVGDTQYF.

This clonotype turned up a few times. The rearrangement links TRBV28 to TRBJ2-1, with D uncertain. Germline CDR1 reads MDHEN; CDR2 reads SYDVKM. This CDR3 is built from 17 residues. Trimming took off 5 bases at V and 0 bases at J, with 17 bases between the two ends. The CDR3 sequence: CASSPLGQFRSYNEQFF. CDR3 nucleotides: TGTGCCAGCAGTCCCCTCGGGCAATTCCGCTCCTACAATGAGCAGTTCTTC. The variable domain in full, with the rest retrieved from reference TRBV28 and TRBJ2-1, is DVKVTQSSRYLVKRTGEKVFLECVQDMDHENMFWYRQDPGLGLRLIYFSYDVKMKEKGDIPEGYSVSREKKERFSLILESASTNQTSMYLCASSPLGQFRSYNEQFFGPGTRLTVL.

This clonotype occurred many times. The V gene is TRBV7-2, the J gene TRBJ2-7; tentatively, D is TRBD2 (5 bases). V was pared by 5 bases and J by 6 bases, with 14 bases between. CDR1 is SGHTA, CDR2 FQGNSA, per germline. The CDR3 loop spans 13 amino acids. CDR3 sequence reads: CASSANIALEQYF. CDR3 coding DNA: TGTGCCAGCAGCGCCAATATAGCGCTCGAGCAGTACTTC.

The rearrangement joins TRBV5-4 to TRBJ2-1, with TRBD2 identical over 7 bases. The CDR3 loop spans 17 amino acids. V was pared by 0 bases and J by 0 bases, with 6 bases of the junction left unmatched. Germline V gene data show CDR1 as SGHNT and CDR2 as YYREEE (reference sequence). CDR3 DNA: TGTGCCAGCAGCTTGGCGTACAGGACTAGCTCCTACAATGAGCAGTTCTTC. Residues: CASSLAYRTSSYNEQFF. Based on the CDR3 plus reference TRBV5-4 and TRBJ2-1, the full variable domain is ETGVTQSPTHLIKTRGQQVTLRCSSQSGHNTVSWYQQALGQGPQFIFQYYREEENGRGNFPPRFSGLQFPNYSSELNVNALELDDSALYLCASSLAYRTSSYNEQFFGPGTRLTVL.

In its sample, this clonotype was seen many times. The chain links TRBV12-3 or TRBV12-4 to TRBJ1-4, with no clear D. CDR3 length: 13 residues. The V end lost 6 bases, the J end lost 4 bases, and 9 bases lay between the germline ends. The CDR3 spells CASRMTNNEKLFF. CDR3 nucleotide sequence: TGTGCCAGCAGGATGACTAATAATGAAAAACTGTTTTTT.

This clonotype has more than one count but fewer than ten. The chain recombines TRBV11-2 with TRBJ2-3; D perhaps matches TRBD1 (6 bases). Trimming took off 4 bases at V and 7 bases at J, with 12 bases between the two ends. Germline values: CDR1 SGHAT, CDR2 FQNNGV. This CDR3 comprises 13 residues. In DNA form, the CDR3 reads TGTGCCAGCAGCTCAGCCAGGGGTTATACGCAGTATTTT. It codes for CASSSARGYTQYF.

By its share, this clonotype is medium-sized (0.01 to 0.1%). CDR3: CSVELVSGANVLTF. The CDR3, as DNA: TGCAGCGTTGAACTCGTCTCTGGGGCCAACGTCCTGACTTTC. The chain has TRBV29-1 and TRBJ2-6; D is ambiguous. The CDR3 totals 14 residues. Germline V gene sequence: CDR1 SQVTM, CDR2 ANQGSEA. V gave up 2 bases and J gave up 0 bases, with 5 bases separating them.

This clonotype was counted many times. The chain links TRBV9 to TRBJ2-1; tentative D call: TRBD1 (6 bases). With 4 bases removed from V and 0 bases from J, the gap between germline ends came to 11 bases. CDR1 and CDR2 from the germline V gene are SGDLS and YYNGEE. This CDR3 has 15 amino acids. CDR3 coding DNA: TGTGCCAGCAGCTACAGGGCGAGCTCCTACAATGAGCAGTTCTTC. The encoded protein is CASSYRASSYNEQFF.

This clonotype was observed many times. V and J are TRBV4-1 and TRBJ2-3, with D possibly being TRBD2 (6 bases). This CDR3 comprises 16 residues. Trimming took off 6 bases at V and 0 bases at J, with 16 bases between the two ends. Germline assignment: CDR1 MGHRA and CDR2 YSYEKL. CDR3 protein: CASRQLGGASTDTQYF. CDR3 nucleotide sequence: TGCGCCAGCAGGCAACTTGGCGGGGCGAGCACAGATACGCAGTATTTT.

The chain couples TRBV12-3 or TRBV12-4 to TRBJ2-4, with 10 bases identical to TRBD1. This CDR3 region has 15 residues. V shed 3 bases and J 2 bases; nucleotides not matched to a gene: 1. The DNA of the CDR3 is TGTGCCAGCAGTTTGGACAGGGGGTCCAAAAACATTCAGTACTTC. Protein: CASSLDRGSKNIQYF.

The sample holds a few counts of this clonotype. J is TRBJ1-4 and V is TRBV28, with unresolved D. Trimming took 5 bases from V and 9 from J, leaving 16 bases between them. Germline loops: CDR1 MDHEN, CDR2 SYDVKM. CDR3 length: 14 amino acids. CDR3 residues: CASSMGGALKKLFF. Written as DNA, the CDR3 is TGTGCCAGCAGTATGGGAGGAGCCTTGAAAAAACTGTTTTTT.

There are many counts of this clonotype. This chain links TRBV15 with TRBJ1-4; 8 bases match TRBD1. CDR3 length equals 14 residues. Per germline, CDR1 LNHNV and CDR2 YYDKDF (reference sequence). Trimming at V came to 5 bases and at J to 7 bases, leaving 6 bases not matched to a gene. CDR3 loop: CATSGGQVFEKLFF. The CDR3 nucleotides read TGTGCCACCAGCGGGGGACAGGTCTTTGAAAAACTGTTTTTT. Variable domain in full (rest from reference TRBV15 and TRBJ1-4): DAMVIQNPRYQVTQFGKPVTLSCSQTLNHNVMYWYQQKSSQAPKLLFHYYDKDFNNEADTPDNFQSRRPNTSFCFLDIRSPGLGDTAMYLCATSGGQVFEKLFFGSGTQLSVL.

This clonotype has only a few counts. The chain employs TRBV29-1 and TRBJ2-3; maybe TRBD2 (6 bases). Germline V CDR1 and CDR2: SQVTM, ANQGSEA. The CDR3 sequence is 14 residues long. V lost 4 bases and J 4 bases, leaving 15 bases between the germline ends. The CDR3 sequence is CSVVQTRGADTQYF. The CDR3 nucleotides are TGCAGCGTTGTACAGACTAGAGGTGCAGATACGCAGTATTTT.

This clonotype has a handful of counts. J is TRBJ2-7 and V is TRBV28, with 8 positions matching TRBD1. V was pared by 2 bases and J by 2 bases, with 2 bases of the junction left unmatched. This CDR3 has 14 amino acids. CDR1 and CDR2 from the germline V gene are MDHEN and SYDVKM. The CDR3 sequence: CASSLQGAPYEQYF. The CDR3 nucleotides are TGTGCCAGCAGTTTACAGGGGGCCCCCTACGAGCAGTACTTC.